The 7 T cell receptor beta chains below all came from one sample that was sequenced in a study of blood T cell repertoires in COVID-19. Sequencing was performed with immunoSEQ multiplex PCR; in TCRdb, only in-frame clones are kept and a portion is missing. The sample records some 200,000 clones, around four fifths being singletons. The sequencing input was peripheral blood. The source is a woman between 65 and 79 years old with COVID-19, enrolled during active disease.

The V and J genes are TRBV6-5 and TRBJ1-2; 8 bases map to TRBD1. The CDR3 has 14 amino acids. Per the germline V gene, CDR1 is MNHEY and CDR2 is SVGAGI. The V gene end was trimmed by 8 bases and the J gene end by 3 bases; junction bases not matched to a gene: 8. DNA for the CDR3: TGTGCCAGCTCAGGACAGGGCGTTCACTATGGCTACACCTTC. Its protein product is CASSGQGVHYGYTF.

The rearrangement joins TRBV29-1 to TRBJ2-5; no firm D call. V was trimmed by 7 bases and J by 5 bases, leaving 8 bases between them. The CDR3 has 10 amino acids. Germline-derived CDR1 and CDR2 are SQVTM and ANQGSEA. CDR3 sequence reads: CSAAWETQYF. As DNA, the CDR3 is TGCAGCGCCGCGTGGGAGACCCAGTACTTC.

V usage is TRBV19 and J usage is TRBJ1-2; 9 bases are a match to TRBD1. The junction had 13 bases not matched to a gene; V was cut back by 10 bases and J by 4 bases. Germline V gene sequence: CDR1 LNHDA, CDR2 SQIVND (reference sequence). The CDR3 extends over 15 amino acids. The CDR3: CATSGTGMGTYGYTF. The CDR3, as DNA: TGTGCCACCTCCGGGACAGGGATGGGGACCTATGGCTACACCTTC.

J is TRBJ1-2 and V is TRBV5-1; no clear D. The V gene lost 5 bases and the J gene lost 4 bases, with 15 bases spanning the gap. Germline-derived CDR1 and CDR2 are SGHRS and YFSETQ. The CDR3 contains 14 residues. CDR3 protein: CASSLGSGGYGYTF. The CDR3 DNA follows: TGCGCCAGCAGTCTAGGTAGTGGTGGCTATGGCTACACCTTC.

This sequence joins TRBV2 and TRBJ1-1, with D unresolved. Germline V gene sequence: CDR1 SNHLY, CDR2 FYNNEI. V gave up 3 bases and J gave up 5 bases, with 4 bases separating them. This CDR3 contains 11 residues. In DNA, the CDR3 is TGTGCCAGCAGTGAGAGGACTGAAGCTTTCTTT. Residues: CASSERTEAFF.

The gene calls are TRBV6-1 and TRBJ2-1; possible D gene TRBD2, 6 bases. Germline assignment: CDR1 MNHNS and CDR2 SASEGT. This CDR3 is 16 amino acids long. V shed 2 bases and J shed 3 bases, with 14 bases lying between them. The CDR3 is CASSERSGTFYNEQFF. CDR3 in DNA: TGTGCCAGCAGTGAACGATCCGGGACTTTCTACAATGAGCAGTTCTTC.

The chain employs TRBV2 and TRBJ2-7; D is perhaps TRBD2 (5 bases). Trimming left V 8 bases short and J 3 bases short, with 11 bases between. The germline V gene encodes CDR1 SNHLY and CDR2 FYNNEI. This CDR3 is built from 12 residues. CDR3 bases: TGTGCCAGCCGGGCCGAGGGCTACGAGCAGTACTTC. Amino acid sequence: CASRAEGYEQYF.